This T cell receptor beta chain was retrieved from a study of regulatory T cells in long-lasting Graves disease. Germline values: CDR1 SEHNR, CDR2 FQNEAQ (reference sequence). This CDR3 spans 17 amino acids. The V gene lost 1 base and the J gene lost 6 bases, with 18 bases spanning the gap. Libraries of TCR beta came from iRepertoire HTBI primers plus Arm-PCR of CDR3 regions. TCRdb processed the multiplex PCR reads anew with MiXCR; each CDR3 protein has one entry. The repertoire holds roughly 400,000 distinct CDR3 sequences, with less than 25% as singletons. Regarding time point: persistent/refractory GD, antithyroid drugs over 5 years with positive TRAb. The authors made the TCR library using RNA they extracted from PBMCs. The study's findings and limits: Public clonotype sharing was higher in persistent than newly diagnosed patients. TRBV28 was favored in persistent disease, as were TRBJ1-2 and TRBJ2-5.

This clonotype was recorded many times. What it binds is not known. The sample here was peripheral blood mononuclear cells (PBMCs), taken when the disease was refractory, from a patient treated with antithyroid drugs. This chain links TRBV7-9 with TRBJ1-4, with D perhaps matching TRBD1 (6 bases). The receptor comes from a female donor with Graves disease. CDR3 protein: CASSLGIAGARDEKLFF. Here the CDR3 DNA reads TGTGCCAGCAGCTTAGGAATCGCGGGGGCGCGGGATGAAAAACTGTTTTTT.